This T cell receptor (beta chain) was captured in a study of shared clonotypes between healthy human individuals. In the study overall: Researchers assigned three CD4 naive, three CD4 memory, two CD8 naive and one CD8 memory plate to each donor.

Naive CD8 cells, CD45RO-negative and positively selected for CCR7, excluded terminally differentiated effector memory CD45RA+ cells. Those who donated, Caucasian adults without exception, all lived in Nashville, Tennessee. On sorted subsets, replicate PCRs used about 180 ng DNA, or about 30,000 T cell genomes. Profiled with immunoSEQ multiplex PCR; TCRdb holds only in-frame clones, not every one. The sample holds about 1,900,000 clones, approximately 94% seen once. Germline CDR1 is SNHLY and CDR2 is FYNNEI. CDR3 length equals 15 residues. With V trimmed by 4 bases and J by 4 bases, 7 bases remained unmatched.

The TCR originated in a man aged 18 to 35 in good health. The V gene is TRBV2, the J gene TRBJ1-5; TRBD1 matches 7 bases. The sample comprised naive CD8+ T cells sorted from blood. The DNA for the CDR3 is TGTGCCAGCAGTGTAAAGGGGGCACGGAATCAGCCCCAGCATTTT. It is translated as CASSVKGARNQPQHF.